What follows are 24 T cell receptor beta chains derived from one specimen sequenced in a study of T cell responses to AZD1222 COVID-19 vaccine. The protocol was immunoSEQ multiplex PCR, while the TCRdb copy is restricted to in-frame clones and leaves out a portion. The data contain under 150,000 clones, 90% of them singletons. The sequenced sample was peripheral blood, obtained on day 0 of AZD1222 vaccination. The source of these receptors is an adult in good health.

This clone has more than one count but fewer than ten. This chain connects TRBV10-3 to TRBJ2-2; tentatively, D is TRBD2 (5 bases). V was trimmed by 6 bases and J by 0 bases, leaving 8 bases between them. The CDR3 runs 14 residues. Germline V CDR1 and CDR2: ENHRY, SYGVKD. Here the CDR3 DNA reads TGTGCCATCAGGAGCGGCACGAACACCGGGGAGCTGTTTTTT. Translation gives CAIRSGTNTGELFF.

The rearrangement joins TRBV4-2 to TRBJ2-7; D may match TRBD1 or TRBD2 (5 bases each). The V and J ends lost 0 bases and 3 bases respectively, with 15 bases between them. Looked up from germline, CDR1 is LGHNA and CDR2 is YNFKEQ. The CDR3 has 16 residues. In DNA, the CDR3 is TGTGCCAGCAGCCAAGAGGCTAAGGGGACCCGCTACGAGCAGTACTTC. This gives the protein CASSQEAKGTRYEQYF.

The chain joins TRBV19 to TRBJ2-1; weak D call: TRBD1 (5 bases). Germline V gives CDR1 LNHDA, CDR2 SQIVND (reference sequence). This CDR3 comprises 16 residues. V lost 4 bases and J 2 bases, leaving 15 bases between the germline ends. In DNA, the CDR3 is TGTGCCAGTAGTACAAGCCCGGCAGGGACCTACAATGAGCAGTTCTTC. Translation gives CASSTSPAGTYNEQFF.

This chain joins TRBV29-1 and TRBJ2-1, with 7 bases that match TRBD1. CDR3 length: 13 amino acids. Germline CDR1 and CDR2: SQVTM and ANQGSEA. J was trimmed by 9 bases and V by 6 bases; bases with no gene match: 11. For the CDR3, the DNA is TGCAGCGTAGCCGACAGGGCCGCCAGTGAGCAGTTCTTC. This encodes CSVADRAASEQFF.

The J gene is TRBJ1-5, the V gene TRBV11-2; 8 nucleotides align to TRBD1. Trimming removed 2 bases from V and 3 bases from J; junction bases left unmatched: 3. The CDR3 spans 15 residues. Germline CDR1 reads SGHAT; CDR2 reads FQNNGV. The CDR3 DNA reads TGTGCCAGCAGCTTACAGGGGGCCTTCAATCAGCCCCAGCATTTT. Translation gives CASSLQGAFNQPQHF.

The rearrangement joins TRBV7-9 to TRBJ1-2; D possibly corresponds to TRBD1 (6 bases). CDR3 length equals 16 residues. Trimming stripped 1 base from V and 0 bases from J, with 12 bases between. Germline lookup yields CDR1 SEHNR and CDR2 FQNEAQ (reference sequence). CDR3 in amino acids: CASSLGHREANYGYTF. The DNA for the CDR3 is TGTGCCAGCAGCTTAGGGCACAGGGAGGCTAACTATGGCTACACCTTC.

The chain links TRBV3-1 (or the pseudogene TRBV3-2) to TRBJ2-1; D is possibly TRBD1 (5 bases). The V gene lost 4 bases and the J gene lost 7 bases, with 20 bases spanning the gap. Germline CDR1 LGHDT, CDR2 YNNKEL (reference sequence). This CDR3 comprises 16 residues. The CDR3 loop is CASSRPVVDTGNEQFF. CDR3 bases: TGTGCCAGCAGCCGTCCGGTGGTGGACACTGGGAATGAGCAGTTCTTC.

This rearrangement joins TRBV10-3 to TRBJ1-1; a possible D gene is TRBD1 (5 bases). There are 11 residues in the CDR3. Trimming stripped 4 bases from V and 7 bases from J, with 7 bases between. Per the germline V gene, CDR1 is ENHRY and CDR2 is SYGVKD. The CDR3 region has the DNA TGTGCCATCAGTGGAGGGGATGAAGCTTTCTTT. This gives the protein CAISGGDEAFF.

This clone is a singleton in its sample. DNA for the CDR3: TGTGCCAGCAGAACCGGGAGGCCCAAAAACATTCAGTACTTC. Residues: CASRTGRPKNIQYF. The chain combines TRBV28 with TRBJ2-4; 7 bases are shared with TRBD2. The CDR3 consists of 14 residues. Looked up from germline, CDR1 is MDHEN and CDR2 is SYDVKM. V lost 6 bases and J lost 2; bases outside the gene matches: 4.

This CDR3 reads CASGWREDQPQHF. The CDR3 region has the DNA TGTGCCAGCGGTTGGAGGGAGGATCAGCCCCAGCATTTT. This chain connects TRBV6-5 to TRBJ1-5; no clear D gene. The CDR3 sequence is 13 residues long. Deletions cut 8 bases from V and 5 bases from J, with 13 bases between. Germline V gives CDR1 MNHEY, CDR2 SVGAGI.

This clone occurred a few times. The chain combines TRBV25-1 with TRBJ1-1; 9 bases fit TRBD1. With V trimmed by 5 bases and J by 5 bases, 9 bases remained unmatched. Germline-derived CDR1 and CDR2 are MGHDK and SYGVNS. CDR3 length: 15 amino acids. CDR3 sequence: CASSSNYRGRTEAFF. The CDR3 nucleotides read TGTGCCAGCAGTTCGAATTACAGGGGGCGAACTGAAGCTTTCTTT. Looking up the rest from reference TRBV25-1 and TRBJ1-1 gives the full variable domain: EADIYQTPRYLVIGTGKKITLECSQTMGHDKMYWYQQDPGMELHLIHYSYGVNSTEKGDLSSESTVSRIRTEHFPLTLESARPSHTSQYLCASSSNYRGRTEAFFGQGTRLTVV.

The chain couples TRBV5-1 to TRBJ1-5; tentatively, D is TRBD1 (6 bases). The CDR3 loop spans 14 amino acids. V was shortened by 4 bases and J by 5 bases, with 13 bases between the two germline ends. In germline, CDR1 is SGHRS, CDR2 YFSETQ. Here the CDR3 reads CASSPGTLDQPQHF. The CDR3 DNA follows: TGCGCCAGCAGCCCCGGGACACTCGATCAGCCCCAGCATTTT.

The chain employs TRBV21-1 and TRBJ1-5. TRBV21-1 is assigned pseudogene status. The CDR3 consists of 8 residues. CDR3 amino acids: CASSKKHF. In DNA form, the CDR3 reads TGTGCCAGCAGCAAAAAGCATTTT.

The rearrangement uses TRBV7-2 and TRBJ1-6; the D is unclear. The ends were cut back, 5 bases at V and 13 bases at J, with 21 bases in the middle. Germline lookup yields CDR1 SGHTA and CDR2 FQGNSA. The CDR3 is 15 residues long. The CDR3 spells CASSHPGRVLAPLHF. DNA for the CDR3: TGTGCCAGCAGCCACCCCGGGCGGGTCCTTGCCCCCCTCCACTTT.

This chain links TRBV5-1 with TRBJ2-4; 12 nucleotides align to TRBD2. This CDR3 spans 16 amino acids. V lost 3 bases to trimming and J lost 6 bases; unmatched junction nucleotides: 7. Germline CDR1 reads SGHRS; CDR2 reads YFSETQ. This chain's CDR3 is CASSSTSGSAGNIQYF. For the CDR3, the DNA is TGCGCCAGCAGCTCGACTAGCGGGAGTGCGGGAAACATTCAGTACTTC.

This chain links TRBV7-3 with TRBJ2-1; 12 bases align to TRBD2. The germline CDR1 and CDR2 sequences are SGHTA and FQGTGA. The CDR3 is made up of 15 amino acids. Germline trimming cut 5 bases from V and 9 bases from J; bases unmatched to any gene: 8. DNA for the CDR3: TGTGCCAGCAGCCTTCGACTAGCGGGAGAGGGTGAGCAGTTCTTC. Amino acid sequence: CASSLRLAGEGEQFF. Combining the CDR3 with reference TRBV7-3 and TRBJ2-1 gives the whole variable domain GAGVSQTPSNKVTEKGKYVELRCDPISGHTALYWYRQSLGQGPEFLIYFQGTGAADDSGLPNDRFFAVRPEGSVSTLKIQRTERGDSAVYLCASSLRLAGEGEQFFGPGTRLTVL.

The chain couples TRBV3-1 (or the pseudogene TRBV3-2) to TRBJ2-7, with TRBD2 identical over 14 bases. The CDR3 contains 17 residues. The germline V gene encodes CDR1 LGHDT and CDR2 YNNKEL (reference sequence). Germline trimming cut 1 base from V and 6 bases from J; bases unmatched to any gene: 8. CDR3 DNA sequence: TGTGCCAGCAGCCAAGTTGGGGGACTAGCGGGAGTAGGCGAGCAGTACTTC. It encodes CASSQVGGLAGVGEQYF.

The rearrangement joins TRBV7-6 to TRBJ2-3, with 14 bases that match TRBD2. Trimming at V came to 3 bases and at J to 0 bases, leaving 5 bases not matched to a gene. CDR3 length equals 18 residues. CDR1 and CDR2 from the germline V gene are SGHVS and FNYEAQ. CDR3 residues: CASSLGTSGSPSTDTQYF. The CDR3 nucleotides read TGTGCCAGCAGCTTGGGGACTAGCGGGAGCCCTAGCACAGATACGCAGTATTTT.

This chain's CDR3 is CASSQDRYTIAGQYF. The DNA for the CDR3 is TGTGCCAGCAGCCAAGATAGGTATACGATAGCCGGGCAGTACTTC. This rearrangement joins TRBV4-2 to TRBJ2-7; D is uncertain. CDR3 size: 15 residues. V was shortened by 0 bases and J by 9 bases, with 18 bases between the two germline ends. Germline V gene lookup returns CDR1 LGHNA and CDR2 YNFKEQ.

This chain joins TRBV9 and TRBJ1-3; no reliable D call. In germline, CDR1 is SGDLS, CDR2 YYNGEE. This CDR3 is built from 16 residues. The V end was cut by 4 bases, the J end by 2 bases, with 16 bases between. CDR3 in amino acids: CASSKRTGRTGNTIYF. In nucleotides, the CDR3 is TGTGCCAGCAGCAAACGGACGGGCAGGACTGGAAACACCATATATTTT.

The rearrangement joins TRBV5-1 to TRBJ2-7, with TRBD2 matching 7 bases. Germline CDR1 is SGHRS and CDR2 is YFSETQ. The CDR3 covers 17 residues. V gave up 0 bases and J gave up 2 bases; unmatched junction bases: 11. The CDR3 spells CASSLATVGEGPYEQYF. The CDR3, as DNA: TGCGCCAGCAGCTTGGCCACAGTCGGGGAGGGCCCCTACGAGCAGTACTTC. Full variable domain (rest looked up from reference TRBV5-1 and TRBJ2-7): KAGVTQTPRYLIKTRGQQVTLSCSPISGHRSVSWYQQTPGQGLQFLFEYFSETQRNKGNFPGRFSGRQFSNSRSEMNVSTLELGDSALYLCASSLATVGEGPYEQYFGPGTRLTVT.

The V call is TRBV6-5, the J call TRBJ1-2; D is unresolved. Per the germline V gene, CDR1 is MNHEY and CDR2 is SVGAGI. V shed 6 bases and J shed 8 bases, with 10 bases lying between them. This CDR3 has 11 amino acids. The CDR3 DNA is TGTGCCAGCAGGAGGCTCGGGGGCTACACCTTC. It codes for CASRRLGGYTF.

On this clone: The sample contains more than one DNA sequence encoding this CDR3. The rearrangement joins TRBV7-8 to TRBJ1-2; the D gene is possibly TRBD1 (6 bases). This CDR3 comprises 13 residues. Trimming cost V 6 bases and J 1 base, with 9 bases left between them. CDR1 SGHVS and CDR2 FQNEAQ come from the germline V gene. The CDR3 spells CASSLDSNYGYTF. The CDR3 bases are TGTGCCAGCAGTTTGGACAGTAACTATGGCTACACCTTC.

A single count supports this clone. The chain uses TRBV9 and TRBJ2-1; 11 bases line up with TRBD1. V trimming: 4 bases; J trimming: 9 bases; junction bases outside the gene matches: 9. CDR1 and CDR2 (germline): SGDLS, YYNGEE. The CDR3 runs 15 residues. DNA of the CDR3: TGTGCCAGCAGCCATCTGGACAGGGGGCATGGTGAGCAGTTCTTC. Translated: CASSHLDRGHGEQFF.